What follows are 29 T cell receptor beta chains derived from one specimen sequenced in a study of CD8+CD57+ T cells in acquired aplastic anemia (dated by TCRdb to the late 2010s). The instrument given in TCRdb is Illumina HiSeq 2000. Profiling of TCR beta VDJ combinations and CDR3 sequences used genomic DNA as the template. The public reads were reprocessed in TCRdb via fastp at Q25 and MiXCR, keeping in-frame beta chains. Rows with a matching CDR3 protein are joined into one entry that keeps the most common DNA and genes. This sample gives about 180,000 distinct CDR3 sequences in total; just over 45% of them show up just once. Approximately 2.9% of the sample is in the top ten clones. The sequencing input was sorted CD4+, CD8+, or CD8+CD57+ T cells (not recorded which) from PBMCs. These receptor sequences come from a human donor in good health.

This clonotype has only a few counts. This chain links TRBV11-1 with TRBJ2-3; 9 bases are a match to TRBD2. CDR1 SGHAT and CDR2 FQDESV come from the germline V gene (reference sequence). V trimming: 4 bases; J trimming: 4 bases; junction bases outside the gene matches: 9. The CDR3 is 16 amino acids. In DNA form, the CDR3 reads TGTGCCAGCAGCTATTGGGGACTAGCAGATCCAGATACGCAGTATTTT. Amino acid sequence: CASSYWGLADPDTQYF. Together with reference TRBV11-1 and TRBJ2-3, the CDR3 gives the full variable domain: EAEVAQSPRYKITEKSQAVAFWCDPISGHATLYWYRQILGQGPELLVQFQDESVVDDSQLPKDRFSAERLKGVDSTLKIQPAELGDSAMYLCASSYWGLADPDTQYFGPGTRLTVL.

CDR3 amino acids: CASSREVDQPQHF. CDR3 in DNA: TGTGCCAGCAGTAGGGAGGTGGATCAGCCCCAGCATTTT. The chain has TRBV7-9 and TRBJ1-5, with unresolved D. The CDR3 extends over 13 amino acids. Trimming pared 6 bases from V and 5 bases from J, leaving 11 bases between. Germline-derived CDR1 and CDR2 are SEHNR and FQNEAQ (reference sequence).

This clonotype was observed a few times. The chain uses TRBV30 and TRBJ2-1, with TRBD2 identical over 13 bases. The CDR3 is 16 amino acids. Unmatched junction bases numbered 7, after V lost 3 bases and J lost 5 bases. CDR1 and CDR2 from the germline V gene are GTSNPN and SVGIG (reference sequence). The CDR3 here is CAWSQRLAGGDNEQFF. Here the CDR3 DNA reads TGTGCCTGGAGCCAGAGACTAGCGGGAGGAGACAATGAGCAGTTCTTC. Supplemented by reference TRBV30 and TRBJ2-1, the full variable domain reads SQTIHQWPATLVQPVGSPLSLECTVEGTSNPNLYWYRQAAGRGLQLLFYSVGIGQISSEVPQNLSASRPQDRQFILSSKKLLLSDSGFYLCAWSQRLAGGDNEQFFGPGTRLTVL.

This clonotype was picked up many times. This chain joins TRBV25-1 and TRBJ2-7; D is possibly TRBD1 (5 bases). V lost 0 bases and J lost 3, with 12 bases in between. This CDR3 spans 15 amino acids. CDR1 and CDR2 (germline): MGHDK, SYGVNS. CDR3 region: CASSEYLQGDYEQYF. The CDR3 nucleotides are TGTGCCAGCAGTGAATATCTGCAGGGCGACTACGAGCAGTACTTC.

As to this clonotype: One base away lies a much larger clone, so this may be a sequencing read error. This CDR3 is missing its conserved last phenylalanine or tryptophan, likely due to a read error. This sequence joins TRBV5-1 and TRBJ2-3, with TRBD2 identical over 9 bases. Trimming cost V 1 base and J 1 base; bases outside gene matches: 4. The CDR3 has 16 residues. From germline, CDR1 is SGHRS and CDR2 YFSETQ. The CDR3 loop is CASSLLAGAGTDTQYS. CDR3 bases: TGCGCCAGCAGCTTGTTAGCGGGAGCGGGCACAGATACGCAGTATTCT.

V and J are TRBV4-2 and TRBJ2-3, with 7 bases fitting TRBD2. Germline values: CDR1 LGHNA, CDR2 YNFKEQ. Germline trimming cut 1 base from V and 4 bases from J; bases unmatched to any gene: 20. The CDR3 consists of 20 residues. CDR3: CASSQGHRTRALAGADTQYF. The CDR3 DNA reads TGTGCCAGCAGCCAAGGCCACCGGACTAGGGCACTGGCCGGCGCAGATACGCAGTATTTT.

Notes on this clonotype: An end of the junction differs from the germline gene, which may be a read error. The chain has TRBV15 and TRBJ1-1, with 7 bases identical to TRBD1. The germline V gene has CDR1 LNHNV and CDR2 YYDKDF (reference sequence). The length of the CDR3 is 15 residues. For the CDR3, the DNA is TGTGCCACCAGTAGAGATGACAGGGTAAGGACTGAAGCTCTCTTT. Translation: CATSRDDRVRTEALF.

The sample holds many counts of this clonotype. This chain uses TRBV29-1 with TRBJ2-1; D possibly corresponds to TRBD2 (5 bases). CDR3 length: 11 amino acids. V was pared by 6 bases and J by 7 bases, with 10 bases between. CDR1 and CDR2 from the germline V gene are SQVTM and ANQGSEA. The DNA of the CDR3 is TGCAGCGTCAGCCAGCGGAATGAGCAGTTCTTC. The encoded protein is CSVSQRNEQFF.

This clonotype was detected only once. The rearrangement links TRBV10-3 to TRBJ2-2, with 11 bases that match TRBD1. The ends lost 3 bases at V and 4 bases at J; junction bases unmatched: 4. The CDR3 consists of 16 residues. The germline V gene has CDR1 ENHRY and CDR2 SYGVKD. Here the CDR3 reads CAISDPGQGVTGELFF. CDR3 DNA sequence: TGTGCCATCAGTGACCCGGGACAGGGGGTCACCGGGGAGCTGTTTTTT.

Concerning this clonotype: Possible read error: a much larger clone is one base away. V is TRBV27 and J is TRBJ1-1, with D possibly TRBD1 on 6 matching bases. Germline V gene sequence: CDR1 MNHEY, CDR2 SMNVEV (reference sequence). The CDR3 totals 15 residues. V gave up 5 bases and J gave up 3 bases, with 16 bases separating them. The CDR3 sequence is CASSRLQQGDTEAFF. CDR3 sequence (DNA): TGTGCCAGCAGTAGACTCCAACAGGGTGACACTGAAGCTTTCTTT.

This clonotype was picked up many times. The chain recombines TRBV2 with TRBJ1-4, with D unclear. The CDR3 is made up of 14 amino acids. V was shortened by 3 bases and J by 6 bases, with 11 bases between the two germline ends. Germline V CDR1 and CDR2: SNHLY, FYNNEI. The CDR3 DNA reads as TGTGCCAGCAGTGAGCTACAGCGATATGAAAAACTGTTTTTT. Its translation: CASSELQRYEKLFF.

The chain uses TRBV15 and TRBJ2-1, with a weak D call TRBD1 (5 bases). CDR3 length: 15 residues. Deletions cut 1 base from V and 1 base from J, with 8 bases between. Germline lookup yields CDR1 LNHNV and CDR2 YYDKDF (reference sequence). The DNA for the CDR3 is TGTGCCACCAGCAGAGGACAGTCTTCCTACAATGAGCAGTTCTTC. Protein product: CATSRGQSSYNEQFF.

The chain uses TRBV7-6 and TRBJ1-2, with TRBD1 matching 10 bases. V shed 5 bases and J 7 bases; nucleotides not matched to a gene: 10. This CDR3 has 15 residues. Germline-derived CDR1 and CDR2 are SGHVS and FNYEAQ. CDR3 loop: CASSPEETGGVGYTF. CDR3 nucleotides: TGTGCCAGCAGCCCCGAGGAGACAGGGGGCGTTGGCTACACCTTC.

This clonotype appeared many times. The CDR3 region is CASSLSRGQLPQHF. The DNA of the CDR3 is TGTGCCAGCAGCTTAAGTCGCGGACAGCTGCCCCAGCATTTT. The chain carries TRBV7-8 and TRBJ1-5; possibly TRBD1 for D (6 bases). Germline V CDR1 and CDR2: SGHVS, FQNEAQ. CDR3 length equals 14 residues. V was cut by 2 bases and J by 9 bases, with 14 bases left in between.

This chain links TRBV15 with TRBJ2-1; D is unresolved. This CDR3 comprises 12 residues. Germline-derived CDR1 and CDR2 are LNHNV and YYDKDF (reference sequence). V was pared by 3 bases and J by 2 bases, with 2 bases between. The CDR3 loop reads CATSRAYNEQFF. The CDR3 nucleotides are TGTGCCACCAGCAGGGCCTACAATGAGCAGTTCTTC.

This clonotype was recorded at least ten times. CDR3 loop: CASTPVVAAGVPDTQYF. CDR3 DNA: TGTGCCAGCACCCCAGTAGTCGCAGCGGGAGTTCCAGATACGCAGTATTTT. The rearrangement joins TRBV12-3 or TRBV12-4 to TRBJ2-3, with 8 bases identical to TRBD2. J lost 4 bases, V lost 7 bases, and 16 bases had no gene match. The CDR3 is made up of 17 amino acids.

J is TRBJ2-3 and V is TRBV24-1, with 7 bases matching TRBD1. Per germline, CDR1 KGHDR and CDR2 SFDVKD. This CDR3 has 17 residues. V trimming: 0 bases; J trimming: 5 bases; junction bases outside the gene matches: 10. The CDR3, as DNA: TGTGCCACCAGTGATTTGGGGCTTAGGGGGCAAGGAGATACGCAGTATTTT. Translating gives CATSDLGLRGQGDTQYF.

This clonotype turned up a few times. J is TRBJ2-1 and V is TRBV2; D not certain. CDR1 is SNHLY and CDR2 is FYNNEI in the germline V gene. This CDR3 is 13 amino acids long. V shed 7 bases and J shed 9 bases, with 16 bases lying between them. The CDR3 protein is CASNNVRSSEQFF. The CDR3 DNA follows: TGTGCCAGCAACAACGTTCGTAGCTCTGAGCAGTTCTTC.

This clonotype was counted many times. The chain uses TRBV6-1 and TRBJ1-6; D gene ambiguous. The V gene lost 8 bases and the J gene lost 7 bases, with 12 bases spanning the gap. The CDR3 length is 13 residues. Germline V gene lookup returns CDR1 MNHNS and CDR2 SASEGT. CDR3 loop: CASRGIYNSPLHF. CDR3 DNA sequence: TGTGCCAGCCGGGGAATTTACAATTCACCCCTCCACTTT.

CDR3 coding DNA: TGTGCCAGTAGTATAGGACACGGGACCCTCTCCCAGACCCAGTACTTC. This encodes CASSIGHGTLSQTQYF. This chain uses TRBV19 with TRBJ2-5; the D gene could be TRBD1 or TRBD2 (5 bases each). This CDR3 contains 16 residues. The V gene's germline CDR1 is LNHDA and CDR2 SQIVND (reference sequence). Trimming stripped 1 base from V and 6 bases from J, with 18 bases between.

This clonotype was counted only a few times. The chain links TRBV19 to TRBJ1-6, with D maybe TRBD1 (5 bases). Trimming left V 2 bases short and J 7 bases short, with 9 bases between. Germline CDR1 LNHDA, CDR2 SQIVND (reference sequence). The CDR3 is 14 amino acids. The CDR3, as DNA: TGTGCCAGTAGTATACAGGGATACAATTCACCCCTCCACTTT. Translated, it gives CASSIQGYNSPLHF.

This clonotype has just a few counts. The rearrangement joins TRBV20-1 to TRBJ1-6; TRBD1 might be the D (6 bases). V lost 5 bases, J lost 15 bases, and 14 bases lay in between. Germline loops: CDR1 DFQATT, CDR2 SNEGSKA (reference sequence). This CDR3 spans 11 amino acids. The CDR3 bases are TGCAGTGCTCCACAGGGTGTAAGCCTCCACTTT. It yields the protein CSAPQGVSLHF.

The CDR3 sequence is CSVVRLAVITDTQYF. The CDR3 region has the DNA TGCAGCGTTGTAAGACTAGCGGTAATCACAGATACGCAGTATTTT. The gene calls are TRBV29-1 and TRBJ2-3, with 9 bases lining up with TRBD2. Germline assignment: CDR1 SQVTM and CDR2 ANQGSEA. This CDR3 spans 15 amino acids. With V trimmed by 4 bases and J by 2 bases, 7 bases remained unmatched.

This clonotype was seen repeatedly, ten times or more. The V and J genes are TRBV24-1 and TRBJ1-1; 9 positions match TRBD1. The CDR3 spans 15 residues. Germline V gives CDR1 KGHDR, CDR2 SFDVKD. J lost 0 bases, V lost 7 bases, and 5 bases had no gene match. The CDR3 DNA reads TGTGCCACCAGGCCCGGACAGGGGCTGAACACTGAAGCTTTCTTT. It specifies CATRPGQGLNTEAFF.

The table lists this clonotype with a few counts. The chain employs TRBV11-1 and TRBJ1-2; D remains ambiguous. The CDR3 has 15 amino acids. Per the germline V gene, CDR1 is SGHAT and CDR2 is FQDESV (reference sequence). V dropped 11 bases and J dropped 0 bases, with 19 bases sitting between them. CDR3 protein: CACGPDPAANYGYTF. The CDR3 DNA reads as TGTGCCTGCGGACCAGATCCAGCGGCTAACTATGGCTACACCTTC.

This clonotype was counted at least ten times. This chain connects TRBV20-1 to TRBJ1-5; D gene ambiguous. There are 14 residues in the CDR3. Trimming pared 1 base from V and 3 bases from J, leaving 10 bases between. CDR1 and CDR2 from the germline V gene are DFQATT and SNEGSKA (reference sequence). For the CDR3, the DNA is TGCAGTGCTAGAGGTAACAGATTCAATCAGCCCCAGCATTTT. The encoded protein is CSARGNRFNQPQHF.

In this sample, this clonotype turned up many times. This chain joins TRBV20-1 and TRBJ1-5, with 7 bases that match TRBD1. CDR3 length: 14 residues. Germline assignment: CDR1 DFQATT and CDR2 SNEGSKA (reference sequence). Germline trimming cut 3 bases from V and 4 bases from J; bases unmatched to any gene: 6. Here the CDR3 reads CSARGQRQNQPQHF. In nucleotides, the CDR3 is TGCAGTGCTAGGGGACAGCGGCAAAATCAGCCCCAGCATTTT.

V and J are TRBV29-1 and TRBJ2-6, with D unclear. From germline, CDR1 is SQVTM and CDR2 ANQGSEA. The CDR3 is made up of 12 amino acids. The germline V and J ends were trimmed by 4 bases and 4 bases, with 5 bases remaining between them. CDR3 sequence reads: CSVGWGANVLTF. DNA of the CDR3: TGCAGCGTTGGATGGGGGGCCAACGTCCTGACTTTC.

This clonotype was found many times. This chain connects TRBV19 to TRBJ1-2; D uncertain. The CDR3 sequence is 11 residues long. Germline V CDR1 and CDR2: LNHDA, SQIVND (reference sequence). Trimming took off 7 bases at V and 4 bases at J, with 7 bases between the two ends. Here the CDR3 reads CASMKGYGYTF. The CDR3 nucleotides are TGTGCCAGTATGAAGGGCTATGGCTACACCTTC.